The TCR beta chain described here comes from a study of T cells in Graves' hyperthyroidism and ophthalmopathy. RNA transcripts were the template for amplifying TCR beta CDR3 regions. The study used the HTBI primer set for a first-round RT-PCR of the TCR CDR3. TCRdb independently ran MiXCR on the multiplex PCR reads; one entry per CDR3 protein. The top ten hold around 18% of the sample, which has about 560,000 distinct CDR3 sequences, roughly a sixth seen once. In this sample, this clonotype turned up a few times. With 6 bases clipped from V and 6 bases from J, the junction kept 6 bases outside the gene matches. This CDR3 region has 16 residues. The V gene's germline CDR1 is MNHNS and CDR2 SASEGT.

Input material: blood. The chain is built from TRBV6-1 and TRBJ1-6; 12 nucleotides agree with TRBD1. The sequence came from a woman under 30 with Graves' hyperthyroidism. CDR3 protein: CASRAGTGGFNSPLHF. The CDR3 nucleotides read TGTGCCAGCAGGGCCGGGACAGGGGGCTTTAATTCACCCCTCCACTTT.